This entry is about one T cell receptor (beta chain). Antigen unknown. One entry per CDR3 protein, called by TCRdb with MiXCR from the 5' RACE reads. The sample lists hundreds of thousands of distinct CDR3 sequences; 32% were seen once. The V gene lost 7 bases and the J gene lost 0 bases, with 9 bases spanning the gap. The CDR3 sequence is 13 residues long. Germline V lookup: CDR1 DFQATT, CDR2 SNEGSKA (reference sequence). The sample originates from a study of CD8 T cells in ankylosing spondylitis. Whole-study results and caveats: Reports say disease-linked clones showed up significantly more in matched ankylosing spondylitis synovial fluid. Ankylosing spondylitis blood appeared to carry a characteristic TCR beta motif of several highly homologous variants.

The source is a male donor with ankylosing spondylitis or in good health (not recorded which). The chain carries TRBV20-1 and TRBJ1-4, with D hard to call. Sample: blood, either unsorted or a sorted T cell fraction (not recorded which). The CDR3, as DNA: TGCAGTGTAGAACCGGCAACTAATGAAAAACTGTTTTTT. Its translation is CSVEPATNEKLFF.